This is a list of T cell receptor beta chains from one sample in a study of regulatory T cells in long-lasting Graves disease. TCRdb ran MiXCR on the multiplex PCR reads and lists one entry per CDR3 protein. The table lists roughly 440,000 distinct CDR3 sequences, around 15% of them singletons. These data also formed part of another study, on T cells in Graves' hyperthyroidism and ophthalmopathy.

The sample here was peripheral blood mononuclear cells (PBMCs), taken at new diagnosis, from a patient treated with antithyroid drugs. The receptors stem from a woman aged 18 to 35 with Graves disease. Each CDR3 is given with its conserved first and last residue. Fields, in order: CDR3 protein, CDR3 DNA, D gene, V gene, J gene, clone size. The D gene is left open where the match is weak. Expanded clones are given a class, and other clones once, few, many or no size at all.

CDR3aa: CAWSVLAGVETDTQYF
CDR3nt: TGTGCCTGGAGTGTGCTAGCGGGAGTGGAAACAGATACGCAGTATTTT
d_gene: TRBD2
v_gene: TRBV30
j_gene: TRBJ2-3
abundance: -

CDR3aa: CASSLASSPSSYEQYF
CDR3nt: TGCGCCAGCAGCTTGGCCTCTAGTCCCAGCTCCTACGAGCAGTACTTC
d_gene: -
v_gene: TRBV5-1
j_gene: TRBJ2-7
abundance: -

CDR3aa: CASSSRGGRNTEAFF
CDR3nt: TGTGCCAGCAGTTCAAGGGGAGGGCGGAACACTGAAGCTTTCTTT
d_gene: -
v_gene: TRBV27
j_gene: TRBJ1-1
abundance: -

CDR3aa: CASSPTPSGSSYEQYF
CDR3nt: TGTGCCAGCAGCCCCACCCCTAGCGGGAGCTCCTACGAGCAGTACTTC
d_gene: TRBD2
v_gene: TRBV27
j_gene: TRBJ2-7
abundance: few

CDR3aa: CASLGLKRAYNEQFF
CDR3nt: TGTGCCAGCTTAGGATTGAAGCGGGCCTACAATGAGCAGTTCTTC
d_gene: -
v_gene: TRBV2
j_gene: TRBJ2-1
abundance: many

CDR3aa: CASSSQLRPEAFF
CDR3nt: TGTGCCAGCAGCTCACAATTGAGGCCTGAAGCTTTCTTT
d_gene: -
v_gene: TRBV28
j_gene: TRBJ1-1
abundance: -

CDR3aa: CAWSVGGSNEKLFF
CDR3nt: TGTGCCTGGAGTGTAGGGGGGTCTAATGAAAAACTGTTTTTT
d_gene: -
v_gene: TRBV30
j_gene: TRBJ1-4
abundance: -

CDR3aa: CSVDSGNSYEQYF
CDR3nt: TGCAGCGTAGACTCCGGGAACTCCTACGAGCAGTACTTC
d_gene: -
v_gene: TRBV29-1
j_gene: TRBJ2-7
abundance: many

CDR3aa: CSATLASSGSGTQYF
CDR3nt: TGCAGTGCTACGCTGGCCTCTAGCGGGAGTGGGACCCAGTACTTC
d_gene: TRBD2
v_gene: TRBV20-1
j_gene: TRBJ2-5
abundance: many

CDR3aa: CASSLMGNNEQFF
CDR3nt: TGTGCCAGCAGCTTAATGGGAAACAATGAGCAGTTCTTC
d_gene: -
v_gene: TRBV11-1
j_gene: TRBJ2-1
abundance: many

CDR3aa: CSAIDRYHGGVYEQYF
CDR3nt: TGCAGTGCCATAGATCGGTACCACGGGGGAGTCTACGAGCAGTACTTC
d_gene: -
v_gene: TRBV20-1
j_gene: TRBJ2-7
abundance: -

CDR3aa: CASSIRTAANTGELFF
CDR3nt: TGTGCCAGTAGTATACGGACAGCAGCGAACACCGGGGAGCTGTTTTTT
d_gene: -
v_gene: TRBV19
j_gene: TRBJ2-2
abundance: -

CDR3aa: CASSRTGNTIYF
CDR3nt: TGTGCCAGCAGCCGGACTGGAAACACCATATATTTT
d_gene: -
v_gene: TRBV7-8
j_gene: TRBJ1-3
abundance: few

CDR3aa: CASSLQGAKPEAFF
CDR3nt: TGTGCCAGCAGCCTACAGGGGGCGAAACCTGAAGCTTTCTTT
d_gene: TRBD1
v_gene: TRBV28
j_gene: TRBJ1-1
abundance: many

CDR3aa: CAPTGQDAEQYF
CDR3nt: TGTGCCCCTACGGGACAGGACGCAGAGCAGTACTTC
d_gene: TRBD1
v_gene: TRBV28
j_gene: TRBJ2-7
abundance: many

CDR3aa: CAWSVGAASYEQYF
CDR3nt: TGTGCCTGGAGTGTAGGAGCGGCCAGCTACGAGCAGTACTTC
d_gene: -
v_gene: TRBV30
j_gene: TRBJ2-7
abundance: many

CDR3aa: CASSWTDRGGTEAFF
CDR3nt: TGCGCCAGCAGCTGGACCGACAGGGGAGGTACTGAAGCTTTCTTT
d_gene: TRBD1
v_gene: TRBV5-1
j_gene: TRBJ1-1
abundance: few

CDR3aa: CASSEPRGGEQFF
CDR3nt: TGTGCCAGCAGTGAACCCAGGGGAGGTGAGCAGTTCTTC
d_gene: -
v_gene: TRBV6-1
j_gene: TRBJ2-1
abundance: many

CDR3aa: CASSWGAASYNEQFF
CDR3nt: TGTGCCAGCAGTTGGGGGGCTGCCTCCTACAATGAGCAGTTCTTC
d_gene: -
v_gene: TRBV12-3/TRBV12-4
j_gene: TRBJ2-1
abundance: many

CDR3aa: CASIEGESNEQFF
CDR3nt: TGTGCCAGCATCGAGGGTGAGAGCAATGAGCAGTTCTTC
d_gene: -
v_gene: TRBV2
j_gene: TRBJ2-1
abundance: many

CDR3aa: CASYSGIEQYF
CDR3nt: TGTGCCAGTTATAGCGGGATCGAGCAGTACTTC
d_gene: TRBD2
v_gene: TRBV28
j_gene: TRBJ2-7
abundance: many

CDR3aa: CASRSLASSSYNEQFF
CDR3nt: TGTGCCAGCAGGTCTTTAGCATCGAGCTCCTACAATGAGCAGTTCTTC
d_gene: -
v_gene: TRBV6-1
j_gene: TRBJ2-1
abundance: once

CDR3aa: CASSEQHYEQYF
CDR3nt: TGTGCCAGCAGTGAACAGCACTACGAGCAGTACTTC
d_gene: -
v_gene: TRBV2
j_gene: TRBJ2-7
abundance: -

CDR3aa: CAWSALNEQFF
CDR3nt: TGTGCCTGGAGTGCCTTGAATGAGCAGTTCTTC
d_gene: -
v_gene: TRBV30
j_gene: TRBJ2-1
abundance: -

CDR3aa: CSARENTEAFF
CDR3nt: TGCAGTGCTAGAGAAAACACTGAAGCTTTCTTT
d_gene: -
v_gene: TRBV20-1
j_gene: TRBJ1-1
abundance: many

CDR3aa: CASSRLLAGEGNEQFF
CDR3nt: TGTGCCAGCAGCAGACTTCTAGCGGGAGAAGGCAATGAGCAGTTCTTC
d_gene: TRBD2
v_gene: TRBV6-2/TRBV6-3
j_gene: TRBJ2-1
abundance: few

CDR3aa: CASSRNREQFF
CDR3nt: TGTGCCAGCAGCCGGAATCGTGAGCAGTTCTTC
d_gene: -
v_gene: TRBV12-3/TRBV12-4
j_gene: TRBJ2-1
abundance: -